This TCR beta chain was captured in a study of blood T cell repertoires in COVID-19. Background on the study: From T cells, B-cell-depleted T cells, or PBMCs came the material, which was cDNA or gDNA.

This CDR3 is 14 amino acids long. V lost 4 bases to trimming and J lost 3 bases; unmatched junction nucleotides: 6. Germline-derived CDR1 and CDR2 are KGHSH and LQKENI. In the source study's methods: Scientists estimated how many nucleated cells there were by amplifying reference gene primers. Clones were sequenced by immunoSEQ multiplex PCR, and TCRdb holds only the in-frame ones, with some missing. The V and J calls and the clone size are those of that table, but D and trimming were determined from the DNA. The table lists about 83,000 clones, over 75% of them singletons. This clonotype was sampled from a human donor in a cohort sampled during active COVID-19. This chain uses TRBV18 with TRBJ2-7; 7 nucleotides match TRBD2. Input material: peripheral blood. The CDR3 DNA follows: TGTGCCAGCTCACACACGACTAGCAGCTACGAGCAGTACTTC. Amino acids: CASSHTTSSYEQYF. Supplemented by reference TRBV18 and TRBJ2-7, the full variable domain reads NAGVMQNPRHLVRRRGQEARLRCSPMKGHSHVYWYRQLPEEGLKFMVYLQKENIIDESGMPKERFSAEFPKEGPSILRIQQVVRGDSAAYFCASSHTTSSYEQYFGPGTRLTVT.